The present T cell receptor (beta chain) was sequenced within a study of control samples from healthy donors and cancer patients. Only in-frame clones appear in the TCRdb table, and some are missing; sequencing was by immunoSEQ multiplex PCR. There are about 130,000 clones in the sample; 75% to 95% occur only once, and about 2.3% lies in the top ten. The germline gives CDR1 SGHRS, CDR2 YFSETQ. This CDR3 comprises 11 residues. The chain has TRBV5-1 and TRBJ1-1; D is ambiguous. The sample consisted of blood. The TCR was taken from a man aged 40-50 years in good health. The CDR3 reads CAVRENTEAFF. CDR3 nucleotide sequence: TGCGCGGTTCGGGAGAACACTGAAGCTTTCTTT.